The table lists the clone carrying this TCR beta chain with a count of one. Its antigen is still unknown. This specimen comes from a study of siplizumab effects on memory and regulatory T cells. Study-wide findings and caveats: With siplizumab, cumulative frequency of CD4+ memory-derived alloreactive sequences dropped significantly.

Assay used: immunoSEQ multiplex PCR; TCRdb lists only in-frame clones, some missing. The sample yields tens of thousands of clones, just over 95% seen once. Trimming stripped 5 bases from V and 7 bases from J, with 12 bases between. The CDR3 runs to 13 residues. Germline V gene lookup returns CDR1 SEHNR and CDR2 FQNEAQ (reference sequence). The chain couples TRBV7-9 to TRBJ2-1, with D unresolved. The sample consisted of naive CD8+ T cells sorted from blood. This clonotype was sampled from a human donor in good health. The CDR3 region has the DNA TGTGCCAGCAGCGAACCTACCCCTAATGAGCAGTTCTTC. Amino acid sequence: CASSEPTPNEQFF.